The rows below give T cell receptor beta chains drawn from one sample of a study of T cell responses to AZD1222 COVID-19 vaccine. TCRdb's copy holds only in-frame clones and misses some; the assay was immunoSEQ multiplex PCR. The sample shows roughly 110,000 clones, around 90% of them seen only once. The material sequenced was peripheral blood, taken on day 0 of AZD1222 vaccination. The receptors here all came from an adult in good health. CDR3s include the opening cysteine and the closing phenylalanine or tryptophan. D genes are given only for firm matches. Clone size, where shown, is once, few, many, or a class for clones that have expanded.

v_gene: TRBV5-1; d_gene: NA; abundance: NA; j_gene: TRBJ2-1; CDR3aa: CASSLQGMYLDNEQFF; CDR3nt: TGCGCCAGCAGCCTGCAGGGTATGTATCTAGACAATGAGCAGTTCTTC
v_gene: TRBV6-2/TRBV6-3; d_gene: NA; abundance: NA; j_gene: TRBJ1-1; CDR3aa: CASSYSRSFNTEAFF; CDR3nt: TGTGCCAGCAGTTACTCGAGGAGCTTTAACACTGAAGCTTTCTTT
v_gene: TRBV10-3; d_gene: TRBD1; abundance: NA; j_gene: TRBJ1-1; CDR3aa: CATRGQGTNTEAFF; CDR3nt: TGTGCCACACGGGGACAGGGGACAAACACTGAAGCTTTCTTT
v_gene: TRBV5-4; d_gene: NA; abundance: few; j_gene: TRBJ2-5; CDR3aa: CASSLEPQETQYF; CDR3nt: TGTGCCAGCAGCTTGGAGCCTCAAGAGACCCAGTACTTC
v_gene: TRBV14; d_gene: TRBD2; abundance: NA; j_gene: TRBJ2-3; CDR3aa: CASSQPGTRGDTQYF; CDR3nt: TGTGCCAGCAGCCAACCCGGGACTAGAGGAGATACGCAGTATTTT
v_gene: TRBV27; d_gene: TRBD1; abundance: once; j_gene: TRBJ2-6; CDR3aa: CASSLFAGQGKAGANVLTF; CDR3nt: TGTGCCAGCAGTTTATTTGCGGGACAGGGGAAGGCTGGGGCCAACGTCCTGACTTTC
v_gene: TRBV29-1; d_gene: TRBD1; abundance: NA; j_gene: TRBJ1-2; CDR3aa: CSVETGSNYGYTF; CDR3nt: TGCAGCGTTGAGACAGGGAGTAACTATGGCTACACCTTC
v_gene: TRBV3-1/TRBV3-2; d_gene: TRBD1; abundance: NA; j_gene: TRBJ2-1; CDR3aa: CASSPAGTGGYNEQFF; CDR3nt: TGTGCCAGCAGCCCAGCCGGGACAGGGGGATACAATGAGCAGTTCTTC
v_gene: TRBV5-5; d_gene: NA; abundance: NA; j_gene: TRBJ2-4; CDR3aa: CASSLPGPNIQYF; CDR3nt: TGTGCCAGCAGCTTACCCGGACCAAACATTCAGTACTTC
v_gene: TRBV28; d_gene: NA; abundance: NA; j_gene: TRBJ1-1; CDR3aa: CASSTLNSHRFAFF; CDR3nt: TGTGCCAGCAGCACGCTAAACTCACACCGATTTGCTTTCTTT
v_gene: TRBV28; d_gene: NA; abundance: NA; j_gene: TRBJ1-5; CDR3aa: CASRPLRDTHQPQHF; CDR3nt: TGTGCCAGCAGGCCTTTGCGGGACACTCATCAGCCCCAGCATTTT
v_gene: TRBV4-1; d_gene: NA; abundance: NA; j_gene: TRBJ1-5; CDR3aa: CASSQVGAQGNQPQHF; CDR3nt: TGCGCCAGCAGCCAAGTTGGGGCGCAAGGCAATCAGCCCCAGCATTTT
v_gene: TRBV4-1; d_gene: TRBD1; abundance: few; j_gene: TRBJ2-7; CDR3aa: CASSQYFGTGIPYEQYF; CDR3nt: TGCGCCAGCAGCCAATACTTCGGGACAGGGATTCCCTACGAGCAGTACTTC
v_gene: TRBV4-3; d_gene: NA; abundance: NA; j_gene: TRBJ2-7; CDR3aa: CASSQAPTGTLSYEQYF; CDR3nt: TGCGCCAGCAGCCAAGCTCCAACCGGGACTCTCTCCTACGAGCAGTACTTC
v_gene: TRBV7-8; d_gene: NA; abundance: NA; j_gene: TRBJ1-4; CDR3aa: CASSVVYGSEKLFF; CDR3nt: TGTGCCAGCAGCGTGGTTTATGGCTCGGAAAAACTGTTTTTT
v_gene: TRBV30; d_gene: NA; abundance: NA; j_gene: TRBJ1-1; CDR3aa: CAWTTTGLGAFF; CDR3nt: TGTGCCTGGACTACAACAGGGTTGGGGGCTTTCTTT
v_gene: TRBV28; d_gene: NA; abundance: NA; j_gene: TRBJ2-1; CDR3aa: CASPPGAESSYNEQFF; CDR3nt: TGTGCCAGCCCCCCCGGTGCTGAAAGCTCCTACAATGAGCAGTTCTTC
v_gene: TRBV7-2; d_gene: NA; abundance: NA; j_gene: TRBJ1-1; CDR3aa: CASSLVGGMNTEAFF; CDR3nt: TGTGCCAGCAGCTTAGTTGGGGGTATGAACACTGAAGCTTTCTTT
v_gene: TRBV20-1; d_gene: NA; abundance: NA; j_gene: TRBJ2-6; CDR3aa: CSASRGTGANVLTF; CDR3nt: TGCAGTGCTAGTAGGGGGACCGGGGCCAACGTCCTGACTTTC
v_gene: TRBV6-5; d_gene: NA; abundance: once; j_gene: TRBJ1-2; CDR3aa: CASSSPGAISGYTF; CDR3nt: TGTGCCAGCAGTTCGCCAGGAGCTATAAGTGGCTACACCTTC
v_gene: TRBV5-1; d_gene: TRBD2; abundance: NA; j_gene: TRBJ2-2; CDR3aa: CASASGRANTGELFF; CDR3nt: TGCGCCAGCGCTAGCGGGAGGGCGAACACCGGGGAGCTGTTTTTT
v_gene: TRBV11-2; d_gene: NA; abundance: NA; j_gene: TRBJ2-7; CDR3aa: CASSLVMGAGTYEQYF; CDR3nt: TGTGCCAGCAGCTTAGTAATGGGGGCAGGCACCTACGAGCAGTACTTC
v_gene: TRBV19; d_gene: TRBD1; abundance: NA; j_gene: TRBJ2-7; CDR3aa: CASSIRTGRTYEQYF; CDR3nt: TGTGCCAGTAGTATAAGGACAGGGAGGACCTACGAGCAGTACTTC
v_gene: TRBV5-1; d_gene: TRBD2; abundance: once; j_gene: TRBJ2-3; CDR3aa: CASSSGTSGISTDTQYF; CDR3nt: TGCGCCAGCAGCTCGGGGACTAGCGGGATTTCCACAGATACGCAGTATTTT
v_gene: TRBV7-3; d_gene: NA; abundance: NA; j_gene: TRBJ2-7; CDR3aa: CASTLSGEQYF; CDR3nt: TGTGCCAGCACCCTATCTGGCGAGCAGTACTTC
v_gene: TRBV7-8; d_gene: NA; abundance: few; j_gene: TRBJ1-2; CDR3aa: CASSLGDSNYGYTF; CDR3nt: TGTGCCAGCAGCTTAGGAGACAGCAACTATGGCTACACCTTC
v_gene: TRBV3-1/TRBV3-2; d_gene: TRBD1; abundance: NA; j_gene: TRBJ1-5; CDR3aa: CASSRGQGSRPQHF; CDR3nt: TGTGCCAGCAGCCGAGGACAGGGGAGCCGGCCCCAGCATTTT
v_gene: TRBV5-1; d_gene: NA; abundance: NA; j_gene: TRBJ2-5; CDR3aa: CASSRIGAEETQYF; CDR3nt: TGCGCCAGCAGCCGGATAGGGGCAGAAGAGACCCAGTACTTC
v_gene: TRBV27; d_gene: TRBD2; abundance: NA; j_gene: TRBJ2-7; CDR3aa: CASSFREGTYEQYF; CDR3nt: TGTGCCAGCAGTTTTAGGGAGGGGACCTACGAGCAGTACTTC
v_gene: TRBV12-5; d_gene: TRBD1; abundance: NA; j_gene: TRBJ1-5; CDR3aa: CASGKGTGKNQPQHF; CDR3nt: TGTGCTAGTGGTAAAGGGACAGGGAAAAATCAGCCCCAGCATTTT
v_gene: TRBV5-5; d_gene: TRBD1; abundance: NA; j_gene: TRBJ2-5; CDR3aa: CASSLGGGASSFVETQYF; CDR3nt: TGTGCCAGCAGCTTGGGAGGGGGCGCGTCCAGTTTCGTGGAGACCCAGTACTTC
v_gene: TRBV6-2/TRBV6-3; d_gene: TRBD1; abundance: NA; j_gene: TRBJ1-1; CDR3aa: CASSYSNRGGTEAFF; CDR3nt: TGTGCCAGCAGTTACTCGAACAGGGGTGGTACTGAAGCTTTCTTT
v_gene: TRBV6-5; d_gene: TRBD2; abundance: few; j_gene: TRBJ2-7; CDR3aa: CASWTSGDYEQYF; CDR3nt: TGTGCCAGTTGGACTAGCGGGGACTACGAGCAGTACTTC
v_gene: TRBV7-9; d_gene: NA; abundance: NA; j_gene: TRBJ1-2; CDR3aa: CASRLGGDGGYTF; CDR3nt: TGTGCCAGCAGGCTAGGGGGTGATGGCGGCTACACCTTC
v_gene: TRBV5-5; d_gene: NA; abundance: NA; j_gene: TRBJ1-5; CDR3aa: CASSPQGGGLWPQHF; CDR3nt: TGTGCCAGCAGCCCCCAGGGTGGGGGTCTCTGGCCCCAGCATTTT
v_gene: TRBV12-3/TRBV12-4; d_gene: TRBD1; abundance: NA; j_gene: TRBJ1-2; CDR3aa: CASSLGQVWGYTF; CDR3nt: TGTGCCAGCAGCCTAGGACAGGTCTGGGGCTACACCTTC
v_gene: TRBV7-2; d_gene: TRBD1; abundance: NA; j_gene: TRBJ2-7; CDR3aa: CASRLGQGAYEQYF; CDR3nt: TGTGCCAGCAGACTCGGACAGGGGGCCTACGAGCAGTACTTC
v_gene: TRBV19; d_gene: NA; abundance: NA; j_gene: TRBJ1-5; CDR3aa: CASSGRGGFSNQPQHF; CDR3nt: TGTGCCAGTAGCGGCCGTGGGGGATTTAGCAATCAGCCCCAGCATTTT
v_gene: TRBV28; d_gene: TRBD1; abundance: once; j_gene: TRBJ2-2; CDR3aa: CASRTDRGTRTGELFF; CDR3nt: TGTGCCAGCAGAACTGACAGGGGGACGAGGACCGGGGAGCTGTTTTTT
v_gene: TRBV20-1; d_gene: NA; abundance: NA; j_gene: TRBJ2-7; CDR3aa: CSASPILGGIYEQYF; CDR3nt: TGCAGTGCTAGTCCTATTTTGGGCGGTATTTACGAGCAGTACTTC
v_gene: TRBV7-6; d_gene: NA; abundance: NA; j_gene: TRBJ2-2; CDR3aa: CASSLEALSNTGELFF; CDR3nt: TGTGCCAGCAGCTTAGAAGCCTTATCGAACACCGGGGAGCTGTTTTTT
v_gene: TRBV11-3; d_gene: NA; abundance: NA; j_gene: TRBJ2-3; CDR3aa: CASSKSVTDTQYF; CDR3nt: TGTGCCAGCAGCAAGTCTGTCACAGATACGCAGTATTTT
v_gene: TRBV10-3; d_gene: NA; abundance: NA; j_gene: TRBJ2-5; CDR3aa: CAIRDPLGGGETQYF; CDR3nt: TGTGCCATCAGAGACCCTTTGGGAGGGGGCGAGACCCAGTACTTC
v_gene: TRBV5-1; d_gene: NA; abundance: NA; j_gene: TRBJ2-7; CDR3aa: CASSPSGQNEQYF; CDR3nt: TGCGCCAGCAGCCCAAGCGGACAGAACGAGCAGTACTTC
v_gene: TRBV3-1/TRBV3-2; d_gene: NA; abundance: NA; j_gene: TRBJ2-3; CDR3aa: CASSLFGDTQYF; CDR3nt: TGTGCCAGCAGCCTTTTCGGGGATACGCAGTATTTT
v_gene: TRBV5-1; d_gene: TRBD1; abundance: once; j_gene: TRBJ1-4; CDR3aa: CASSLTGVGNEKLFF; CDR3nt: TGCGCCAGCAGCTTGACAGGGGTCGGGAATGAAAAACTGTTTTTT
v_gene: TRBV10-3; d_gene: TRBD2; abundance: NA; j_gene: TRBJ2-1; CDR3aa: CAITRTSGSQGEQFF; CDR3nt: TGTGCCATCACCCGGACTAGCGGGAGCCAGGGTGAGCAGTTCTTC
v_gene: TRBV6-5; d_gene: NA; abundance: once; j_gene: TRBJ2-7; CDR3aa: CASSYSMSGNSYEQYF; CDR3nt: TGTGCCAGCAGTTACTCGATGTCAGGGAACTCCTACGAGCAGTACTTC
v_gene: TRBV12-3/TRBV12-4; d_gene: NA; abundance: once; j_gene: TRBJ2-2; CDR3aa: CASSLPRGSLFF; CDR3nt: TGTGCCAGCAGTTTACCCCGTGGGTCGCTGTTTTTT
v_gene: TRBV6-1; d_gene: NA; abundance: NA; j_gene: TRBJ2-1; CDR3aa: CASSEVSGSYNEQFF; CDR3nt: TGTGCCAGCAGTGAAGTGAGCGGATCTTACAATGAGCAGTTCTTC
v_gene: TRBV20-1; d_gene: TRBD2; abundance: NA; j_gene: TRBJ2-3; CDR3aa: CSARAAGVSF; CDR3nt: TGCAGTGCTAGGGCCGCGGGAGTATCATTT
v_gene: TRBV4-2; d_gene: TRBD2; abundance: few; j_gene: TRBJ2-7; CDR3aa: CASSQVTGGTSYEQYF; CDR3nt: TGTGCCAGCAGCCAAGTGACGGGAGGCACATCCTACGAGCAGTACTTC
v_gene: TRBV12-3/TRBV12-4; d_gene: NA; abundance: NA; j_gene: TRBJ2-7; CDR3aa: CASSPQEIEQYF; CDR3nt: TGTGCCAGCAGTCCCCAGGAGATCGAGCAGTACTTC
v_gene: TRBV3-1/TRBV3-2; d_gene: NA; abundance: NA; j_gene: TRBJ2-1; CDR3aa: CASSQEGNEQFF; CDR3nt: TGTGCCAGCAGCCAAGAGGGCAATGAGCAGTTCTTC
v_gene: TRBV28; d_gene: NA; abundance: NA; j_gene: TRBJ2-1; CDR3aa: CASSLRGKGSYNEQFF; CDR3nt: TGTGCCAGCAGTTTAAGAGGGAAGGGTTCCTACAATGAGCAGTTCTTC
v_gene: TRBV7-2; d_gene: TRBD1; abundance: NA; j_gene: TRBJ1-5; CDR3aa: CASSVDRGNQPQHF; CDR3nt: TGTGCCAGCAGCGTAGACAGGGGCAATCAGCCCCAGCATTTT
v_gene: TRBV11-2; d_gene: NA; abundance: NA; j_gene: TRBJ2-7; CDR3aa: CASSLSGGGPYEQYF; CDR3nt: TGTGCCAGCAGCCTAAGCGGAGGCGGGCCCTACGAGCAGTACTTC